This TCR beta chain was captured by sequencing in a study of shared clonotypes between healthy human individuals. Study overall: Each donor's CD8 memory used one plate, CD8 naive two, each CD4 subset three.

The CDR3 extends over 15 amino acids. Germline lookup yields CDR1 MNHNS and CDR2 SASEGT. V shed 6 bases and J shed 0 bases, with 12 bases lying between them. This clone has just a few counts. The target antigen is unknown. Study-wide points: Among donors, sharing of clonotypes was expected to be affected by sequencing depth.

Samples underwent the assay at deep level. Produced via immunoSEQ multiplex PCR; TCRdb's table is partial and in-frame only. The sample contains about 2.4 million clones, just over 90% of which appear only once. Memory CD4+ cells were the fraction left after CD45RA+ naive selection. The sequence was obtained from a man aged 18 to 29 in good health. The sequenced sample consisted of naive CD4+ T cells sorted from blood. The subset denotes: CD45RA+ positively selected. The V and J genes are TRBV6-1 and TRBJ1-5; D call uncertain. In nucleotides, the CDR3 is TGTGCCAGCAGGAACAGATGGGATAGCAATCAGCCCCAGCATTTT. As protein: CASRNRWDSNQPQHF.